This is a list of T cell receptor beta chains from one sample in a study of T cell responses to AZD1222 COVID-19 vaccine. Measured with immunoSEQ multiplex PCR; TCRdb has only the in-frame clones, and not every one. The table lists roughly 120,000 clones, 85% to 90% of them singletons. Material: peripheral blood, obtained 28 days after the second AZD1222 dose. Receptors originate from an adult who received the AZD1222 COVID-19 vaccine. CDR3s include the opening cysteine and the closing phenylalanine or tryptophan. Fields, in order: clone size, D gene, CDR3 length, J gene, V gene, CDR3 DNA, CDR3 protein. A D gene is named only where the DNA matches it firmly. Clone sizes are given selectively: once, few, many, or a class where the clone is expanded.

NA | NA | 14 | TRBJ2-5 | TRBV4-1 | TGCGCCAGCAGCCAAGATCCAGGGGAAGAGACCCAGTACTTC | CASSQDPGEETQYF
NA | NA | 15 | TRBJ2-2 | TRBV7-3 | TGTGCCAGCAGCTTATGGCAGGGGAGCACCGGGGAGCTGTTTTTT | CASSLWQGSTGELFF
NA | TRBD2 | 16 | TRBJ2-3 | TRBV4-2 | TGTGCCAGCAGCCGCGTGGCGGGGGGGACATCAGATACGCAGTATTTT | CASSRVAGGTSDTQYF
NA | NA | 16 | TRBJ1-6 | TRBV5-6 | TGTGCCAGCAGCCCCGGATTTTCCCGACAGAATTCACCCCTCCACTTT | CASSPGFSRQNSPLHF
NA | TRBD1 | 14 | TRBJ1-2 | TRBV3-1/TRBV3-2 | TGTGCCAGCAGCTACGAAGCAGGGGGCTATGGCTACACCTTC | CASSYEAGGYGYTF
few | TRBD1 | 18 | TRBJ1-3 | TRBV18 | TGTGCCAGCTCACCACGAGGGACAGGAACATCTTCTGGAAACACCATATATTTT | CASSPRGTGTSSGNTIYF
NA | NA | 14 | TRBJ1-2 | TRBV7-8 | TGTGCCAGCAGCGTCTGGGTAGGGGACTATGGCTACACCTTC | CASSVWVGDYGYTF
NA | TRBD1 | 15 | TRBJ1-6 | TRBV6-8 | TGTGCCAGCAGTTACCAGGACAGGGAGCGCTCACCCCTCCACTTT | CASSYQDRERSPLHF
once | NA | 14 | TRBJ1-6 | TRBV6-5 | TGTGCCAGCAGTTACGGGACCGCAGGGTCACCCCTCCACTTT | CASSYGTAGSPLHF
few | TRBD2 | 17 | TRBJ2-1 | TRBV5-1 | TGCGCCAGCAGCTTGGCATTCTCGCGGGGGGTATACAATGAGCAGTTCTTC | CASSLAFSRGVYNEQFF
NA | NA | 13 | TRBJ2-4 | TRBV2 | TGTGCCAGCAAAGGGCAGCGTCGAGACATTCAGTACTTC | CASKGQRRDIQYF
NA | TRBD1 | 16 | TRBJ1-2 | TRBV5-4 | TGTGCCAGCAGCTTGGGGACAGGGGGCGAGGGCTATGGCTACACCTTC | CASSLGTGGEGYGYTF
NA | TRBD1 | 11 | TRBJ2-3 | TRBV11-3 | TGTGCCAGCAGTAGACAGGGGGAGCAGTATTTT | CASSRQGEQYF
NA | NA | 14 | TRBJ1-2 | TRBV4-1 | TGCGCCAGCAGCCAAGACGGGGGGCGCGGTGGCTACACCTTC | CASSQDGGRGGYTF
NA | NA | 16 | TRBJ2-1 | TRBV7-2 | TGTGCCAGCAGCCCCTCTAGTGGGGGCTCCTACAATGAGCAGTTCTTC | CASSPSSGGSYNEQFF
once | NA | 15 | TRBJ1-5 | TRBV6-5 | TGTGCCAGCAGTTACGCCGCGGGGGCTGGACAGCCCCAGCATTTT | CASSYAAGAGQPQHF
NA | NA | 15 | TRBJ2-2 | TRBV7-9 | TGTGCCAGCAGCTTGGACAGCGCGAACACCGGGGAGCTGTTTTTT | CASSLDSANTGELFF
NA | TRBD1 | 13 | TRBJ2-7 | TRBV5-1 | TGCGCCAGCAGCATGGGACAGTGGTACGAGCAGTACTTC | CASSMGQWYEQYF
NA | NA | 14 | TRBJ2-7 | TRBV7-2 | TGTGCCAGCAGCTTTCTTCTGGACAGCTACGAGCAGTACTTC | CASSFLLDSYEQYF
NA | TRBD1 | 13 | TRBJ1-2 | TRBV6-5 | TGTGCCAGCACGCCAGGGGGACACTATGGCTACACCTTC | CASTPGGHYGYTF
few | TRBD1 | 14 | TRBJ1-5 | TRBV28 | TGTGCCAGCATCGAAGCAGGGGGAGGACAGCCCCAGCATTTT | CASIEAGGGQPQHF
NA | TRBD2 | 17 | TRBJ2-1 | TRBV24-1 | TGTGCCACCAGTGATTTCGCGTCGGGGGGACCCTACAATGAGCAGTTCTTC | CATSDFASGGPYNEQFF
NA | NA | 12 | TRBJ2-5 | TRBV11-3 | TGTGCCAGCAGCCCGGGGACTGAGACCCAGTACTTC | CASSPGTETQYF
few | NA | 15 | TRBJ2-3 | TRBV18 | TGTGCCAGCTCACCGAACGACAGCGAATGGGATACGCAGTATTTT | CASSPNDSEWDTQYF
NA | NA | 17 | TRBJ1-6 | TRBV7-6 | TGTGCCAGCAGCCTACTAGCGGTCCAGGCACACAATTCACCCCTCCACTTT | CASSLLAVQAHNSPLHF
NA | NA | 14 | TRBJ2-7 | TRBV11-2 | TGTGCCAGCAGCTTGGGACGGATTACCTACGAGCAGTACTTC | CASSLGRITYEQYF
NA | NA | 15 | TRBJ1-6 | TRBV18 | TGTGCCAGCTCCCCAATAGGGGGTGAGAATTCACCCCTCCACTTT | CASSPIGGENSPLHF
NA | NA | 13 | TRBJ2-1 | TRBV2 | TGTGCCAGCAGTGAAATGGCCTACAATGAGCAGTTCTTC | CASSEMAYNEQFF
NA | NA | 12 | TRBJ2-5 | TRBV28 | TGTGCCAGCAGTCCCCCCCAAGAGACCCAGTACTTC | CASSPPQETQYF
NA | NA | 15 | TRBJ2-5 | TRBV12-5 | TGTGCTAGTGGTTTGGGTGCAGGGTTTCAAGAGACCCAGTACTTC | CASGLGAGFQETQYF
NA | NA | 13 | TRBJ2-5 | TRBV6-2/TRBV6-3 | TGTGCCAGCAGCCGGTCGGGGGAAGAGACCCAGTACTTC | CASSRSGEETQYF
NA | NA | 14 | TRBJ1-6 | TRBV3-1/TRBV3-2 | TGTGCCAGCAGCCGGCAGGCGAATAATTCACCCCTCCACTTT | CASSRQANNSPLHF
NA | NA | 13 | TRBJ2-5 | TRBV7-7 | TGTGCCAGCAAAGGAGGGCCCCAAGAGACCCAGTACTTC | CASKGGPQETQYF
NA | NA | 14 | TRBJ1-4 | TRBV28 | TGTGCCAGCAGCCCACAGGGAAGGTATGAAAAACTGTTTTTT | CASSPQGRYEKLFF
NA | NA | 13 | TRBJ1-2 | TRBV16 | TGTGCCAGCAGCCAAGAGAGGAACTATGGCTACACCTTC | CASSQERNYGYTF
NA | NA | 12 | TRBJ2-7 | TRBV14 | TGTGCCAGCAGCCAAACCCTCTACGAGCAGTACTTC | CASSQTLYEQYF
NA | NA | 13 | TRBJ1-5 | TRBV9 | TGTGCCAGCAGCGTAGCTCTGGCAGGGCCCCAGCATTTT | CASSVALAGPQHF
once | NA | 15 | TRBJ1-1 | TRBV27 | TGTGCCAGCAGTAATATCAGGACACCGAACACTGAAGCTTTCTTT | CASSNIRTPNTEAFF
once | TRBD1 | 13 | TRBJ1-1 | TRBV7-9 | TGTGCCAGCAGCTTAGCGGGGACAGGGAAGGCTTTCTTT | CASSLAGTGKAFF
NA | TRBD1 | 14 | TRBJ1-6 | TRBV6-6 | TGTGCCAGCAGTTACCGCCGGACAGGGGACCCCCTCCACTTT | CASSYRRTGDPLHF
NA | TRBD2 | 15 | TRBJ2-3 | TRBV24-1 | TGTGCCACCAGTGAGAGCGGGGGGGGCGGGGATACGCAGTATTTT | CATSESGGGGDTQYF
NA | NA | 15 | TRBJ2-1 | TRBV5-8 | TGTGCCAGCAGCTTGGGGTCGAGCTCCTACAATGAGCAGTTCTTC | CASSLGSSSYNEQFF
NA | NA | 12 | TRBJ2-7 | TRBV30 | TGTGCCTGGGGCAGTATCCACTACGAGCAGTACTTC | CAWGSIHYEQYF
NA | NA | 11 | TRBJ1-1 | TRBV28 | TGTGCCAGCAGTCTAGGCACTGAAGCTTTCTTT | CASSLGTEAFF